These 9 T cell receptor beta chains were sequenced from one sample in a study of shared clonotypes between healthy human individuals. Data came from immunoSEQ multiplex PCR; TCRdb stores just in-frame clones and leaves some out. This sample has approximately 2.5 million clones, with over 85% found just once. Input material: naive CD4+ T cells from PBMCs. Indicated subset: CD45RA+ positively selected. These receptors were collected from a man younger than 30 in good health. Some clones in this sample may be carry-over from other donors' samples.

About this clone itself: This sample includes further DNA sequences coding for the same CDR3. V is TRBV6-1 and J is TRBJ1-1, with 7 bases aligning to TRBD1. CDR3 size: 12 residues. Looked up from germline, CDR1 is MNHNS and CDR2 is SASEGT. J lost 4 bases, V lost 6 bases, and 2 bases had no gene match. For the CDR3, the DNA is TGTGCCAGCAGCACAGGGGCCACTGAAGCTTTCTTT. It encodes CASSTGATEAFF.

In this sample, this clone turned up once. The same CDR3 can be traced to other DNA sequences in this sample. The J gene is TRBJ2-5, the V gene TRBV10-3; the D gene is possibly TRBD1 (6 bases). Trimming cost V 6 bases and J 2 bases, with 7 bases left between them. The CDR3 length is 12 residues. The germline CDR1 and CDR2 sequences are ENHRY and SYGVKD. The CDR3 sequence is CAIRDSQETQYF. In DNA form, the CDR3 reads TGTGCCATCAGGGACAGTCAAGAGACCCAGTACTTC.

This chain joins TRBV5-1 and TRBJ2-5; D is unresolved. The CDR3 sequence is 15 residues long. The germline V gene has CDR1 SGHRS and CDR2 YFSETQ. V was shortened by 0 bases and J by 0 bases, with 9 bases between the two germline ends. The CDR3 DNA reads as TGCGCCAGCAGCTTGGTGGCTTGGTACCAAGAGACCCAGTACTTC. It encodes CASSLVAWYQETQYF.

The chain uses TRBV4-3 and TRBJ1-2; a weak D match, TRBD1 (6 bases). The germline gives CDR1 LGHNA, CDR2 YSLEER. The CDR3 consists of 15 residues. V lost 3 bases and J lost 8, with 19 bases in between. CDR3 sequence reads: CASSQEQGRERGYTF. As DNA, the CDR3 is TGCGCCAGCAGCCAGGAACAGGGTCGAGAGAGAGGCTACACCTTC.

The CDR3 reads CASSPNPGDTQYF. The CDR3 region has the DNA TGTGCCAGCTCACCGAACCCGGGGGATACGCAGTATTTT. The V call is TRBV18, the J call TRBJ2-3, with D possibly TRBD2 on 5 matching bases. Between the trimmed V and J ends, which lost 3 bases and 6 bases, there was a span of 10 bases. The V gene's germline CDR1 is KGHSH and CDR2 LQKENI. CDR3 length: 13 residues.

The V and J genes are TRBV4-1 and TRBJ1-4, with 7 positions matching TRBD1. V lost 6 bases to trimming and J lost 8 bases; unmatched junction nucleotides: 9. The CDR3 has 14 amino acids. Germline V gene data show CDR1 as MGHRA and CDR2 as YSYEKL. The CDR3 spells CASRLSTGWEKLFF. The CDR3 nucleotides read TGCGCCAGCAGACTCTCGACAGGGTGGGAAAAACTGTTTTTT.

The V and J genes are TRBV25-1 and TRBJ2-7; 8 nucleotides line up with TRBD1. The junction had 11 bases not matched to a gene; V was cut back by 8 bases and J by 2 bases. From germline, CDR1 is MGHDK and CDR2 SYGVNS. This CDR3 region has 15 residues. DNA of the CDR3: TGTGCCAGCCTCAACAAACAGGGGGATCCCTACGAGCAGTACTTC. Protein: CASLNKQGDPYEQYF.

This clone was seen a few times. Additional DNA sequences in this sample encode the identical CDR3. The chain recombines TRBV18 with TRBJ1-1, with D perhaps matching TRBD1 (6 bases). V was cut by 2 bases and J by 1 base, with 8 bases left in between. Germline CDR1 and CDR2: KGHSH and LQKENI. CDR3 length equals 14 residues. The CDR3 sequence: CASSPGGRNTEAFF. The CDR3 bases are TGTGCCAGCTCACCAGGGGGCCGGAACACTGAAGCTTTCTTT.

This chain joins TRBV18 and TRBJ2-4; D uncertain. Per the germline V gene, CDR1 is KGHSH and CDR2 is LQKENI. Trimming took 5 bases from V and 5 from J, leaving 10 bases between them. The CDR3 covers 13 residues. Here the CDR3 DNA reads TGTGCCAGCTCAACGGGTCGGCAAAACATTCAGTACTTC. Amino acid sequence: CASSTGRQNIQYF.